This entry concerns a single TCR beta chain. The sample belongs to a study of blood T cell repertoires in COVID-19. Study as a whole: Acute and convalescent COVID-19 samples came from the United States, Italy and Spain. Nucleic acid was either cDNA or gDNA, and it came from T cells, B-cell-depleted T cells, or PBMCs.

In the authors' workflow: Reference gene primer amplification yielded estimated nucleated cell counts. The method was immunoSEQ multiplex PCR; TCRdb's version includes in-frame clones alone and lacks a portion of them. The DNA gave D and trimming, while V, J and clone size come from that table. The sample holds about 150,000 clones; approximately 78% are singletons and the top ten take 15%. Germline V lookup: CDR1 SGHRS, CDR2 YFSETQ. The CDR3 has 14 amino acids. The V end was cut by 4 bases, the J end by 5 bases, with 12 bases between. This chain joins TRBV5-1 and TRBJ1-4, with D tentatively TRBD1 (6 bases). The TCR was taken from a human donor with acute or convalescent COVID-19. The donor label of this sample is uncertain. Specimen: peripheral blood. The CDR3 loop reads CASSPRDTNEKLFF. DNA for the CDR3: TGCGCCAGCAGCCCCCGGGACACAAATGAAAAACTGTTTTTT.